This TCR beta chain is from a study of blood T cell repertoires in COVID-19. Study summary: Nucleic acid was either cDNA or gDNA, and it came from T cells, B-cell-depleted T cells, or PBMCs.

This table comes from immunoSEQ multiplex PCR, and its TCRdb copy is limited to in-frame clones, with some not included. The table has over 250,000 clones, approximately 83% seen once. This receptor was taken from a woman aged 70-85 years with acute or convalescent COVID-19. Input material: peripheral blood.

The DNA for the CDR3 is TGTGCCAGCAGGCTAACAGCAAACACTGAAGCTTTCTTT. Translating it yields CASRLTANTEAFF. The chain recombines TRBV27 with TRBJ1-1, with D unclear. V was shortened by 6 bases and J by 2 bases, with 10 bases between the two germline ends. CDR1 MNHEY and CDR2 SMNVEV come from the germline V gene (reference sequence). This CDR3 comprises 13 residues.